These 30 T cell receptor beta chains were all obtained from the same sample, sequenced in a study of response to subunit inactivated influenza vaccine. TCRdb re-called the RT-PCR reads with MiXCR, one entry per CDR3 protein. Among roughly 700,000 distinct CDR3 sequences, approximately 15% were seen once, and the ten largest hold approximately 7%. Material: PBMCs from blood, obtained about 14 days before vaccination. Every receptor here comes from a man between 45 and 60 years old who received an inactivated influenza vaccine.

The chain is built from TRBV4-3 and TRBJ2-3, with 8 bases aligning to TRBD1. CDR1 and CDR2 from the germline V gene are LGHNA and YSLEER. V lost 0 bases, J lost 6 bases, and 8 bases stayed unmatched. This CDR3 spans 16 amino acids. CDR3 residues: CASSQEVQGAGDTQYF. DNA of the CDR3: TGCGCCAGCAGCCAAGAAGTCCAGGGGGCGGGCGATACGCAGTATTTT.

This clonotype was observed a handful of times. The gene calls are TRBV5-6 and TRBJ2-6; the D is unclear. Germline values: CDR1 SGHDT, CDR2 YYEEEE. This CDR3 spans 17 amino acids. Trimming left V 0 bases short and J 0 bases short, with 10 bases between. The CDR3 region is CASSLGGVTSGANVLTF. Written as DNA, the CDR3 is TGTGCCAGCAGCTTGGGCGGAGTTACCTCTGGGGCCAACGTCCTGACTTTC.

This clonotype was seen more than once but under ten times. The V and J genes are TRBV7-9 and TRBJ1-2, with 7 nucleotides matching TRBD1. This CDR3 spans 13 amino acids. J gave up 8 bases and V 1 base, and 4 bases lay outside the gene matches. Germline CDR1 reads SEHNR; CDR2 reads FQNEAQ (reference sequence). CDR3: CASSLEGANGYTF. CDR3 sequence (DNA): TGTGCCAGCAGCTTAGAGGGGGCTAACGGCTACACCTTC.

This chain links TRBV7-9 with TRBJ2-3; D is possibly TRBD1 (5 bases). The germline V gene encodes CDR1 SEHNR and CDR2 FQNEAQ (reference sequence). CDR3 length: 13 residues. The V and J ends lost 8 bases and 4 bases respectively, with 13 bases between them. The CDR3 DNA reads as TGTGCCAGCGTCCTGGTAGGGGCAGATACGCAGTATTTT. Translation: CASVLVGADTQYF.

This chain links TRBV27 with TRBJ2-1; D is perhaps TRBD2 (7 bases). CDR3 length: 17 amino acids. V was clipped by 10 bases and J by 4 bases, with 26 bases between them. CDR1 and CDR2 (germline): MNHEY, SMNVEV (reference sequence). The CDR3 protein is CATGGALGGSSYNEQFF. As DNA, the CDR3 is TGTGCCACCGGGGGCGCCCTGGGCGGGAGTTCGTACAATGAGCAGTTCTTC.

The chain employs TRBV20-1 and TRBJ2-1; D unresolved. Trimming pared 3 bases from V and 5 bases from J, leaving 5 bases between. Per germline, CDR1 DFQATT and CDR2 SNEGSKA (reference sequence). The CDR3 length is 11 residues. This CDR3 reads CSASWHNEQFF. DNA for the CDR3: TGCAGTGCTAGTTGGCACAATGAGCAGTTCTTC.

As concerns this clonotype: One junction end disagrees with the germline gene, perhaps due to a read error. CDR3 sequence reads: CVSSPSWGDEQFF. The CDR3, as DNA: TGTGTCAGCAGCCCATCATGGGGGGATGAGCAGTTCTTC. The chain uses TRBV7-9 and TRBJ2-1; possibly TRBD2 for D (6 bases). Germline V gene data show CDR1 as SEHNR and CDR2 as FQNEAQ (reference sequence). The CDR3 sequence is 13 residues long.

In this sample, this clonotype turned up many times. The V call is TRBV20-1, the J call TRBJ1-5, with TRBD1 matching over 7 bases. Germline V gene lookup returns CDR1 DFQATT and CDR2 SNEGSKA (reference sequence). The V segment lost 3 bases and the J segment 6 bases; nucleotides outside the gene matches: 5. CDR3 length: 13 amino acids. CDR3 in amino acids: CSARAGGGQPQHF. The CDR3 region has the DNA TGCAGTGCTAGGGCAGGGGGTGGTCAGCCCCAGCATTTT.

The gene calls are TRBV29-1 and TRBJ1-2, with D possibly being TRBD1 (5 bases). The V end lost 8 bases, the J end lost 7 bases, and 11 bases lay between the germline ends. Germline values: CDR1 SQVTM, CDR2 ANQGSEA. The CDR3 extends over 10 amino acids. The CDR3 loop is CSTREAGYTF. The CDR3 DNA follows: TGCAGCACCAGGGAGGCTGGCTACACCTTC.

J is TRBJ1-2 and V is TRBV5-1; tentative D call: TRBD1 (5 bases). This CDR3 region has 15 residues. The V gene's germline CDR1 is SGHRS and CDR2 YFSETQ. Between the trimmed V and J ends, which lost 0 bases and 3 bases, there was a span of 12 bases. The DNA for the CDR3 is TGCGCCAGCAGCTTGGTGTCAGGGATGGACTATGGCTACACCTTC. This gives the protein CASSLVSGMDYGYTF.

This clonotype was counted ten times or more. This chain uses TRBV2 with TRBJ2-3; 14 nucleotides match TRBD2. This CDR3 has 17 amino acids. Germline V gives CDR1 SNHLY, CDR2 FYNNEI. With V trimmed by 8 bases and J by 5 bases, 12 bases remained unmatched. CDR3 region: CASPPTTSGREGDTQYF. CDR3 bases: TGTGCCAGCCCGCCGACGACTAGCGGGAGGGAAGGAGATACGCAGTATTTT. Using reference TRBV2 and TRBJ2-3 for the parts outside the CDR3, the full variable domain is EPEVTQTPSHQVTQMGQEVILRCVPISNHLYFYWYRQILGQKVEFLVSFYNNEISEKSEIFDDQFSVERPDGSNFTLKIRSTKLEDSAMYFCASPPTTSGREGDTQYFGPGTRLTVL.

This clonotype was observed a few times. The V gene is TRBV4-3, the J gene TRBJ2-6; perhaps TRBD1 as D (6 bases). This CDR3 is 18 amino acids long. Germline loops: CDR1 LGHNA, CDR2 YSLEER. V dropped 1 base and J dropped 0 bases, with 13 bases sitting between them. The CDR3 reads CASSQVAGAYSGANVLTF. The CDR3 region has the DNA TGCGCCAGCAGCCAAGTAGCAGGGGCCTACTCTGGGGCCAACGTCCTGACTTTC.

The rearrangement links TRBV28 to TRBJ2-3, with TRBD2 matching 9 bases. From germline, CDR1 is MDHEN and CDR2 SYDVKM. The length of the CDR3 is 15 residues. V dropped 9 bases and J dropped 7; count of bases not matched to a gene: 14. CDR3 DNA sequence: TGTGCCAGTTTTATAGCGGGGGCCCCAGGGAATACGCAGTATTTT. This sequence encodes CASFIAGAPGNTQYF.

This clonotype came up a few times. The rearrangement uses TRBV10-2 and TRBJ2-1; D is possibly TRBD1 or TRBD2 (5 bases each). CDR1 is WSHSY, CDR2 SAAADI, per germline. The CDR3 totals 15 residues. V was clipped by 2 bases and J by 4 bases, with 12 bases between them. The CDR3 DNA follows: TGCGCCAGCAGTGAGGGGACCCCCCTTTACAATGAGCAGTTCTTC. Translating gives CASSEGTPLYNEQFF.

The V gene is TRBV6-6, the J gene TRBJ2-2; D is uncertain. V lost 7 bases and J 1 base, leaving 10 bases between the germline ends. CDR3 length equals 14 residues. Per germline, CDR1 MNHNY and CDR2 SVGAGI (reference sequence). This CDR3 is CASIPTQNTGELFF. In nucleotides, the CDR3 is TGTGCCAGCATCCCGACCCAGAACACCGGGGAGCTGTTTTTT.

This clonotype was seen a few times. The chain uses TRBV2 and TRBJ1-1; D is unresolved. This CDR3 is 14 amino acids long. Trimming took 6 bases from V and 1 from J, leaving 12 bases between them. Germline V lookup: CDR1 SNHLY, CDR2 FYNNEI. CDR3 sequence reads: CASSRALSNTEAFF. CDR3 nucleotide sequence: TGTGCCAGCAGCCGGGCCCTATCGAACACTGAAGCTTTCTTT.

The rearrangement uses TRBV6-2 or TRBV6-3 and TRBJ2-1; D unresolved. CDR1 MNHEY and CDR2 SVGEGT come from the germline V gene. Between the trimmed V and J ends, which lost 6 bases and 5 bases, there was a span of 14 bases. CDR3 length: 14 residues. CDR3 coding DNA: TGTGCCAGCAGATCCATACGCATGGACAATGAGCAGTTCTTC. This encodes CASRSIRMDNEQFF.

The chain employs TRBV19 and TRBJ2-1; D possibly corresponds to TRBD2 (6 bases). Trimming shortened V by 4 bases and J by 9 bases, and 19 bases separated the two germline ends. CDR1 and CDR2 (germline): LNHDA, SQIVND (reference sequence). The CDR3 spans 15 residues. The CDR3 region is CASSTRDSLGGEQFF. The DNA for the CDR3 is TGTGCCAGTAGTACGCGGGACTCCCTGGGTGGTGAGCAGTTCTTC.

The chain is built from TRBV30 and TRBJ2-2; 7 nucleotides align to TRBD2. V dropped 8 bases and J dropped 4; count of bases not matched to a gene: 13. The CDR3 spans 15 residues. Germline V CDR1 and CDR2: GTSNPN, SVGIG (reference sequence). The CDR3 reads CAGGKGGSGTGELFF. The DNA for the CDR3 is TGTGCCGGCGGGAAGGGAGGGTCGGGCACCGGGGAGCTGTTTTTT.

This clonotype occurred a few times. This rearrangement joins TRBV28 to TRBJ2-7; TRBD2 aligns across 8 bases. Germline CDR1 reads MDHEN; CDR2 reads SYDVKM. The ends lost 3 bases at V and 9 bases at J; junction bases unmatched: 10. This CDR3 has 14 amino acids. CDR3 in amino acids: CASSFTGLVSVQYF. The CDR3 coding sequence is TGTGCCAGCAGTTTTACGGGACTAGTAAGCGTGCAGTACTTC.

This clonotype occurred a few times. This chain connects TRBV4-2 to TRBJ1-1; no firm D call. Germline lookup yields CDR1 LGHNA and CDR2 YNFKEQ. The V end lost 1 base, the J end lost 2 bases, and 8 bases lay between the germline ends. The CDR3 loop spans 14 amino acids. CDR3 residues: CASSQVNGNTEAFF. DNA of the CDR3: TGTGCCAGCAGCCAAGTAAACGGCAACACTGAAGCTTTCTTT.

V is TRBV20-1 and J is TRBJ2-1, with TRBD1 matching 8 bases. The CDR3 length is 15 residues. J gave up 0 bases and V 6 bases, and 7 bases lay outside the gene matches. Germline assignment: CDR1 DFQATT and CDR2 SNEGSKA (reference sequence). CDR3 in DNA: TGCAGTGCCAAGAGGGACAGGAGCTCCTACAATGAGCAGTTCTTC. Its protein product is CSAKRDRSSYNEQFF.

The chain joins TRBV5-1 to TRBJ2-7; the match to TRBD2 covers 10 bases. Germline V gene data show CDR1 as SGHRS and CDR2 as YFSETQ. This CDR3 has 14 amino acids. J lost 3 bases, V lost 4 bases, and 4 bases had no gene match. The CDR3 reads CASSAGTSDYEQYF. The CDR3 nucleotides read TGCGCCAGCAGCGCCGGGACTAGCGACTACGAGCAGTACTTC.

The rearrangement uses TRBV15 and TRBJ1-4; D remains ambiguous. The germline gives CDR1 LNHNV, CDR2 YYDKDF (reference sequence). CDR3 size: 13 residues. V lost 3 bases to trimming and J lost 2 bases, with 4 bases between them. CDR3: CATSSWTNEKLFF. DNA of the CDR3: TGTGCCACCAGCAGCTGGACTAATGAAAAACTGTTTTTT.

V is TRBV29-1 and J is TRBJ2-3, with TRBD1 identical over 8 bases. V shed 8 bases, J shed 4 bases, and the junction held 5 bases outside the gene matches. The CDR3 has 12 amino acids. From germline, CDR1 is SQVTM and CDR2 ANQGSEA. The CDR3 DNA follows: TGCAGCACAAACAGGGGGGCAGATACGCAGTATTTT. Protein: CSTNRGADTQYF.

In this sample, this clonotype turned up a few times. This sequence joins TRBV11-2 and TRBJ2-7, with D tentatively TRBD2 (7 bases). This CDR3 is 15 amino acids long. With 1 base removed from V and 2 bases from J, the gap between germline ends came to 12 bases. Germline V gene data show CDR1 as SGHAT and CDR2 as FQNNGV. The CDR3 DNA is TGTGCCAGCAGCTTAGGGCCCGGGGGGCCCTACGAGCAGTACTTC. Translated: CASSLGPGGPYEQYF.

This clonotype showed up just a few times. The rearrangement joins TRBV6-2 or TRBV6-3 to TRBJ2-7; 12 bases are a match to TRBD2. With V trimmed by 5 bases and J by 5 bases, 1 base remained unmatched. Germline V gene sequence: CDR1 MNHEY, CDR2 SVGEGT. The CDR3 length is 13 residues. In DNA form, the CDR3 reads TGTGCCAGCAGTCGGACTAGCGGGGACGAGCAGTACTTC. This encodes CASSRTSGDEQYF.

The sample holds many counts of this clonotype. V usage is TRBV24-1 and J usage is TRBJ2-2; no reliable D call. V was pared by 4 bases and J by 0 bases, with 11 bases between. CDR1 and CDR2 (germline): KGHDR, SFDVKD. This CDR3 contains 16 residues. The CDR3 region has the DNA TGTGCCACCAGTGACCTAGACACTTCGAACACCGGGGAGCTGTTTTTT. Protein product: CATSDLDTSNTGELFF.

The V call is TRBV12-3 or TRBV12-4, the J call TRBJ2-7, with D perhaps TRBD1 (5 bases). The V gene lost 2 bases and the J gene lost 0 bases, with 14 bases spanning the gap. The length of the CDR3 is 16 residues. As DNA, the CDR3 is TGTGCCAGCAGTTTAACAGGACAAACGAGCTCCTACGAGCAGTACTTC. This gives the protein CASSLTGQTSSYEQYF.

This clonotype appeared a few times. This chain's CDR3 is CASRPLEASPIYEQYF. In DNA, the CDR3 is TGTGCCAGCCGTCCATTAGAAGCTTCGCCTATTTACGAGCAGTACTTC. The rearrangement links TRBV6-1 to TRBJ2-7; D is ambiguous. The CDR3 is made up of 16 amino acids. The V end lost 8 bases, the J end lost 4 bases, and 24 bases lay between the germline ends. Germline V gene data show CDR1 as MNHNS and CDR2 as SASEGT.